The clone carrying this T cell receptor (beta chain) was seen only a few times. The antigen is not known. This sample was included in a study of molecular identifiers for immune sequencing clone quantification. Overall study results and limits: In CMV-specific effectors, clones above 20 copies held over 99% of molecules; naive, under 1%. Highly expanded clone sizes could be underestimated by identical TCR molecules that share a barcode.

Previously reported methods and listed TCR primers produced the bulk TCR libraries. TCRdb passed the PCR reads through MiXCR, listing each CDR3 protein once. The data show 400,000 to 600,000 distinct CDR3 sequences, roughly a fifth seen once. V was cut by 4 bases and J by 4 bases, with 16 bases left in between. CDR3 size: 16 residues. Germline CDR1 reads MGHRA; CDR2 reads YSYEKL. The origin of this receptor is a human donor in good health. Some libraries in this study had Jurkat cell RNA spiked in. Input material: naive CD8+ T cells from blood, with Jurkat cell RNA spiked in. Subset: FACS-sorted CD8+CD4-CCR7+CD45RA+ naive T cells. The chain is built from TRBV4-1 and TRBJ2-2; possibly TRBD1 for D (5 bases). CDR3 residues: CASSLSGAQGTGELFF. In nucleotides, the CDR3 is TGCGCCAGCAGCCTAAGTGGGGCGCAGGGCACCGGGGAGCTGTTTTTT.